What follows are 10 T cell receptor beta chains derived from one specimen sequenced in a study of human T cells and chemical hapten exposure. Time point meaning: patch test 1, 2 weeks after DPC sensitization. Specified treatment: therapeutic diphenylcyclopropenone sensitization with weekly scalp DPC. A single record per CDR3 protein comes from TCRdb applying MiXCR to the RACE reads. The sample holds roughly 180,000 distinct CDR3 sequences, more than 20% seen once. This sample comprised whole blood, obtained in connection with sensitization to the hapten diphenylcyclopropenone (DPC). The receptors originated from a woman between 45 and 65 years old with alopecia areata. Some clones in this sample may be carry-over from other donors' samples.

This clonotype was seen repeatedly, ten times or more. The CDR3 loop reads CASSLYGNSNQPQHF. CDR3 nucleotide sequence: TGTGCCAGCAGTTTGTACGGAAATAGCAATCAGCCCCAGCATTTT. This chain connects TRBV12-3 or TRBV12-4 to TRBJ1-5; D is ambiguous. V shed 3 bases and J shed 0 bases, with 9 bases lying between them. The CDR3 contains 15 residues.

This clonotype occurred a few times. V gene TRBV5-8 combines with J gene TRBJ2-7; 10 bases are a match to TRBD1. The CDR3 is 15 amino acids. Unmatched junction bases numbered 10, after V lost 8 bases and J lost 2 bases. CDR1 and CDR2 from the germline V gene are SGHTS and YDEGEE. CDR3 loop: CASFHRDRGAYEQYF. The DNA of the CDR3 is TGTGCCAGTTTCCACCGGGACAGGGGTGCCTACGAGCAGTACTTC. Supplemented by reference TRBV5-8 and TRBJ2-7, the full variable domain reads EAGVTQSPTHLIKTRGQQATLRCSPISGHTSVYWYQQALGLGLQFLLWYDEGEERNRGNFPPRFSGRQFPNYSSELNVNALELEDSALYLCASFHRDRGAYEQYFGPGTRLTVT.

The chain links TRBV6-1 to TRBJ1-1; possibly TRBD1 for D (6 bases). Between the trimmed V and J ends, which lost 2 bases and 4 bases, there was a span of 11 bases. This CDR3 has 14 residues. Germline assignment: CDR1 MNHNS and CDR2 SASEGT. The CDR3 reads CASSETFRGTEAFF. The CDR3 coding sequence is TGTGCCAGCAGTGAAACTTTCAGGGGCACTGAAGCTTTCTTT.

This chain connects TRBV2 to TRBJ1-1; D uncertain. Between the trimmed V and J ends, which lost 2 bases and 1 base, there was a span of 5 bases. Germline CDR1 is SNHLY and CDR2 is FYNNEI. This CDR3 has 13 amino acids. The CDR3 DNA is TGTGCCAGCAGTGAATGGCAGAACACTGAAGCTTTCTTT. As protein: CASSEWQNTEAFF.

In DNA form, the CDR3 reads TGTGCCAGCAGCCAAGACAGGGGCGTAAACACTGAAGCTTTCTTT. This gives the protein CASSQDRGVNTEAFF. The genes are TRBV3-1 and TRBJ1-1; possible D gene TRBD1, 6 bases. V lost 0 bases and J 2 bases, leaving 10 bases between the germline ends. CDR3 size: 15 residues. Germline lookup yields CDR1 LGHDT and CDR2 YNNKEL (reference sequence). Full variable domain (rest looked up from reference TRBV3-1 and TRBJ1-1): DTAVSQTPKYLVTQMGNDKSIKCEQNLGHDTMYWYKQDSKKFLKIMFSYNNKELIINETVPNRFSPKSPDKAHLNLHINSLELGDSAVYFCASSQDRGVNTEAFFGQGTRLTVV.

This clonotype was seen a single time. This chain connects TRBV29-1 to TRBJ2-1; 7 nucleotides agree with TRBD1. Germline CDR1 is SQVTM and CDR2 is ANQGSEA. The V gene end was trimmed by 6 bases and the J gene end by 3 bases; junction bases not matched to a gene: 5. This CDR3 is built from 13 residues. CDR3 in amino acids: CSVRTGIYNEQFF. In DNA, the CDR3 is TGCAGCGTACGGACAGGAATCTACAATGAGCAGTTCTTC.

CDR3 in DNA: TGTGCCACCAGCAGAGATACGGGACGGACGTCCTACGAGCAGTACTTC. Translated: CATSRDTGRTSYEQYF. V and J are TRBV15 and TRBJ2-7, with D perhaps TRBD1 or TRBD2 (5 bases each). The CDR3 totals 16 residues. Germline values: CDR1 LNHNV, CDR2 YYDKDF (reference sequence). Trimming shortened V by 0 bases and J by 1 base, and 13 bases separated the two germline ends.

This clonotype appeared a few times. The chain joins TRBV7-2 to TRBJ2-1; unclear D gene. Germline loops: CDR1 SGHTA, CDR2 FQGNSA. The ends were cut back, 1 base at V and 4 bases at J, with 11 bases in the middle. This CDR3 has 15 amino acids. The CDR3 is CASSLGPDPYNEQFF. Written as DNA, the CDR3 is TGTGCCAGCAGCTTAGGCCCCGACCCATACAATGAGCAGTTCTTC. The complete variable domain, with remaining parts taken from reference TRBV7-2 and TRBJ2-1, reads GAGVSQSPSNKVTEKGKDVELRCDPISGHTALYWYRQSLGQGLEFLIYFQGNSAPDKSGLPSDRFSAERTGGSVSTLTIQRTQQEDSAVYLCASSLGPDPYNEQFFGPGTRLTVL.

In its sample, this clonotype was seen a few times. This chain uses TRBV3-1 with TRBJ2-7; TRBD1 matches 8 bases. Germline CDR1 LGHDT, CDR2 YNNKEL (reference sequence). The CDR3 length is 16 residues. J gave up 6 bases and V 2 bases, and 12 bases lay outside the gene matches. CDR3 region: CASSQLFQGASSEQYF. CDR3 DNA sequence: TGTGCCAGCAGCCAACTCTTTCAGGGGGCGTCTTCCGAGCAGTACTTC.

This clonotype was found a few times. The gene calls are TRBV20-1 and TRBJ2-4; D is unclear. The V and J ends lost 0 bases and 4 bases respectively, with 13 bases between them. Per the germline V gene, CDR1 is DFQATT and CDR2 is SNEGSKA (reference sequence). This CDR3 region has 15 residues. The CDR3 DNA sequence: TGCAGTGCTAGAGAGCCAACGTTACCAAAAAACATTCAGTACTTC. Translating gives CSAREPTLPKNIQYF.